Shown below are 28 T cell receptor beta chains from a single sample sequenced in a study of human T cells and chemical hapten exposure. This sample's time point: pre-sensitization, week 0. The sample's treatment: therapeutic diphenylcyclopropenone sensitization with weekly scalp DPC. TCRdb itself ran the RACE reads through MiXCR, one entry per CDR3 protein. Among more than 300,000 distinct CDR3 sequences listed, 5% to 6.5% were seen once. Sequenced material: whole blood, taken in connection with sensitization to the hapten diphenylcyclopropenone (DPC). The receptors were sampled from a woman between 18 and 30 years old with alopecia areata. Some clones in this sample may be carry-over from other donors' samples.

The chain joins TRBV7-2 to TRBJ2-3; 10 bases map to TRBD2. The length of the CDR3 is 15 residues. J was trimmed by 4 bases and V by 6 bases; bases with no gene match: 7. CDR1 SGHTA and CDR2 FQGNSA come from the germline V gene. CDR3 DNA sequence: TGTGCCAGCAGATTACTAGCGGGGATCCCAGATACGCAGTATTTT. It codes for CASRLLAGIPDTQYF.

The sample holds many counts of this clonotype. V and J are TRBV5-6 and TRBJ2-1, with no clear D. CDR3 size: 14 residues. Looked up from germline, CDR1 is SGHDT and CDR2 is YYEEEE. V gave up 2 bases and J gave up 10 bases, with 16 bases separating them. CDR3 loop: CASSLLKGTREQFF. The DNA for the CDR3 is TGTGCCAGCAGCTTACTAAAGGGCACACGAGAGCAGTTCTTC. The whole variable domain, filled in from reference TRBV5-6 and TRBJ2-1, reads DAGVTQSPTHLIKTRGQQVTLRCSPKSGHDTVSWYQQALGQGPQFIFQYYEEEERQRGNFPDRFSGHQFPNYSSELNVNALLLGDSALYLCASSLLKGTREQFFGPGTRLTVL.

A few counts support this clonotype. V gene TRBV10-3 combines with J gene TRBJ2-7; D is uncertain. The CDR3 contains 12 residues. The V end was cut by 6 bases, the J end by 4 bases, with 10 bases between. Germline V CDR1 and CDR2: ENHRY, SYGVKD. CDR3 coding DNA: TGTGCCATCAGGGCGGACGGTTACGAGCAGTACTTC. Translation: CAIRADGYEQYF.

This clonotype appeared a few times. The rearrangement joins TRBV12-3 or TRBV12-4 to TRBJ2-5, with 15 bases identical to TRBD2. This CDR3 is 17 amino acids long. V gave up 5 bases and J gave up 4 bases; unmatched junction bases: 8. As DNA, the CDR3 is TGTGCCAGCAGTCGCGGGACTAGCGGGGGGCCGGGAGAGACCCAGTACTTC. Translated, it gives CASSRGTSGGPGETQYF.

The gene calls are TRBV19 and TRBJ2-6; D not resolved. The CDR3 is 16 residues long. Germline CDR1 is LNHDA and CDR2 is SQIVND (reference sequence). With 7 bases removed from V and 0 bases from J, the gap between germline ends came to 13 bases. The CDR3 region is CASTLNWGSGANVLTF. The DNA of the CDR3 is TGTGCCAGTACCTTGAATTGGGGCTCTGGGGCCAACGTCCTGACTTTC.

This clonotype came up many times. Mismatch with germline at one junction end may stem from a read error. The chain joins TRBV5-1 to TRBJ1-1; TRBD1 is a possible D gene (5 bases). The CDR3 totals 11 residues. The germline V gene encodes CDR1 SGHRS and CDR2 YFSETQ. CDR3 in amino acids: CASSLDSEAFF. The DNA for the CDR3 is TGTGCCAGCAGCTTAGACAGTGAAGCTTTCTTT.

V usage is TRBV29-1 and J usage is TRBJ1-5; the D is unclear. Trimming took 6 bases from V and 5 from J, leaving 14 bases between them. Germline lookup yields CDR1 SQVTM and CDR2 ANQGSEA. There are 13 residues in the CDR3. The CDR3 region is CSVSLGRDQPQHF. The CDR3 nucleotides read TGCAGCGTCTCGTTGGGGAGGGATCAGCCCCAGCATTTT.

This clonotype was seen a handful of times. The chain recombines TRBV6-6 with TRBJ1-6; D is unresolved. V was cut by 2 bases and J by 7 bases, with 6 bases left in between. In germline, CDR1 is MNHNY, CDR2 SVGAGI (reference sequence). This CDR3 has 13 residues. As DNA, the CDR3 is TGTGCCAGCAGTTACGCCCCCAATTCACCCCTCCACTTT. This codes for CASSYAPNSPLHF.

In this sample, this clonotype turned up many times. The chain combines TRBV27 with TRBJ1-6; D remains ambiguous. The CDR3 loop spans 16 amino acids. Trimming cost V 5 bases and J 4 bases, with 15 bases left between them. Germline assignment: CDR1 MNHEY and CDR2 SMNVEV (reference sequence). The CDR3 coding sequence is TGTGCCAGCAGTCTTCAGCCGATTTTATATAATTCACCCCTCCACTTT. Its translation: CASSLQPILYNSPLHF.

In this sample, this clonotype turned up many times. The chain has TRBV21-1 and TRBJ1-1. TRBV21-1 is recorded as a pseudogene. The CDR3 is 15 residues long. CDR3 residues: CASSKLRDMNTEAFF. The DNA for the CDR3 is TGTGCCAGCAGCAAGCTTAGGGACATGAACACTGAAGCTTTCTTT.

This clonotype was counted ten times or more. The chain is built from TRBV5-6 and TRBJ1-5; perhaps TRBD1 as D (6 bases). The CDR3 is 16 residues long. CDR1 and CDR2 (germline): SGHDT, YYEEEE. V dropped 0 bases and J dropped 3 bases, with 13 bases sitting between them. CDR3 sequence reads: CASSLALGQFNQPQHF. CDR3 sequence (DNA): TGTGCCAGCAGCTTGGCCCTAGGACAGTTCAATCAGCCCCAGCATTTT.

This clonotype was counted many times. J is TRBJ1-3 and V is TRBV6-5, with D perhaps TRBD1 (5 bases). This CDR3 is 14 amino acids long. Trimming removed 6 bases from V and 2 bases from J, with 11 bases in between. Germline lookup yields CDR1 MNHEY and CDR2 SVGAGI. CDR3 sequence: CASSLGRAGNTIYF. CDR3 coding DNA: TGTGCCAGCAGCTTGGGCAGGGCTGGAAACACCATATATTTT.

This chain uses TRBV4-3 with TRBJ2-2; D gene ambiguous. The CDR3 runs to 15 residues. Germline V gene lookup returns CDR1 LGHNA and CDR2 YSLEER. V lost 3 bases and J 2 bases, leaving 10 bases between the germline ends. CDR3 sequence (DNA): TGCGCCAGCAGCCATCTAGGGCCCAACACCGGGGAGCTGTTTTTT. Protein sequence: CASSHLGPNTGELFF.

CDR3 sequence: CSAGGVANTGELFF. The DNA for the CDR3 is TGCAGTGCCGGAGGAGTCGCGAACACCGGGGAGCTGTTTTTT. The rearrangement joins TRBV20-1 to TRBJ2-2; D might be TRBD2 (5 bases). V was trimmed by 6 bases and J by 0 bases, leaving 11 bases between them. Germline V lookup: CDR1 DFQATT, CDR2 SNEGSKA (reference sequence). This CDR3 has 14 amino acids.

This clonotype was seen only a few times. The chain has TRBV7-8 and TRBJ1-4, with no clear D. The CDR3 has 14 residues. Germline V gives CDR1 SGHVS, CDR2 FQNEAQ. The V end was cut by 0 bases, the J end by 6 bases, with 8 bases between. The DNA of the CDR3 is TGTGCCAGCAGCTTAGCAAGGACCGATGAAAAACTGTTTTTT. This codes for CASSLARTDEKLFF.

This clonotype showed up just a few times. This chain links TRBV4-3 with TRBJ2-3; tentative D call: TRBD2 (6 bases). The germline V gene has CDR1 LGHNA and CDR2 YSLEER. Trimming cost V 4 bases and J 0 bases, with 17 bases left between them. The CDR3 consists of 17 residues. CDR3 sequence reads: CASSPTMRRGSTDTQYF. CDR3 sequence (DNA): TGCGCCAGCAGCCCTACCATGAGGAGGGGAAGCACAGATACGCAGTATTTT.

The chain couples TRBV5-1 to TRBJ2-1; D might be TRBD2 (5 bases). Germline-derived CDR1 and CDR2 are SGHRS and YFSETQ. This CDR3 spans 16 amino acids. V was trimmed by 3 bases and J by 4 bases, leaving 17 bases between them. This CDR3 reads CASSWGRAAYYNEQFF. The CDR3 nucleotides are TGCGCCAGCAGCTGGGGAAGAGCGGCCTATTACAATGAGCAGTTCTTC.

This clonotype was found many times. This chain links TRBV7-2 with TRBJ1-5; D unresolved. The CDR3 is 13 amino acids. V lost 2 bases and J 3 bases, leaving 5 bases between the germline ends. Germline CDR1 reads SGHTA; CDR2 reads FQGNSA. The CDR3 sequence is CASSLSNNQPQHF. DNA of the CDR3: TGTGCCAGCAGCTTAAGCAACAATCAGCCCCAGCATTTT. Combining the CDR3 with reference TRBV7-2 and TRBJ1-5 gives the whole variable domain GAGVSQSPSNKVTEKGKDVELRCDPISGHTALYWYRQSLGQGLEFLIYFQGNSAPDKSGLPSDRFSAERTGGSVSTLTIQRTQQEDSAVYLCASSLSNNQPQHFGDGTRLSIL.

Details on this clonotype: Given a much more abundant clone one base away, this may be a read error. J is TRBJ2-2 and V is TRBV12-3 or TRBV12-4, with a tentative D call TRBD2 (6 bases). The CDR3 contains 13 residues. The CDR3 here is CAGSRGGLGELYF. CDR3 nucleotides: TGTGCCGGCTCCCGAGGAGGGTTGGGGGAGCTGTATTTT.

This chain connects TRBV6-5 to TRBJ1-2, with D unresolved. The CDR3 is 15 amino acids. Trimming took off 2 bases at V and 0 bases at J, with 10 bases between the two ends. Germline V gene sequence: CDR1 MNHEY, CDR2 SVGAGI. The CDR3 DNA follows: TGTGCCAGCAGTTACAAGCCATTACCTAACTATGGCTACACCTTC. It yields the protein CASSYKPLPNYGYTF.

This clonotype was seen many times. CDR3 in DNA: TGTGCCAGCAGTGAAGCGCGGCTCCGAGGGCAGTACTTC. As protein: CASSEARLRGQYF. The rearrangement joins TRBV2 to TRBJ2-7; no definite D call. The V gene lost 0 bases and the J gene lost 9 bases, with 12 bases spanning the gap. From germline, CDR1 is SNHLY and CDR2 FYNNEI. This CDR3 region has 13 residues.

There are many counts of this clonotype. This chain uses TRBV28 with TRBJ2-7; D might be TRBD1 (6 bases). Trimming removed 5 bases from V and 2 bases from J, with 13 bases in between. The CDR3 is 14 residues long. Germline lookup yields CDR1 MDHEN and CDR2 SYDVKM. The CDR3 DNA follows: TGTGCCAGCAGTCAACCATGGACAGCCTACGAGCAGTACTTC. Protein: CASSQPWTAYEQYF.

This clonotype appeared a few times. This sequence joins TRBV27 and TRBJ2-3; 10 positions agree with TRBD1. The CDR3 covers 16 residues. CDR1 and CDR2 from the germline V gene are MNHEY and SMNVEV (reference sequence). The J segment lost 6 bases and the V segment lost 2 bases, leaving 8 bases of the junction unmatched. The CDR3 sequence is CASSLSGTGAEDTQYF. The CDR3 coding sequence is TGTGCCAGCAGTTTAAGTGGGACAGGGGCCGAGGATACGCAGTATTTT.

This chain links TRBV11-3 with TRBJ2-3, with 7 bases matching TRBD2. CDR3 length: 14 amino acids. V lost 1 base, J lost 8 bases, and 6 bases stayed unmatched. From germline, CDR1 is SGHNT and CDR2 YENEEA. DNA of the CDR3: TGTGCCAGCAGCTTAGGACTAGCCACGGGTACGCAGTATTTT. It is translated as CASSLGLATGTQYF.

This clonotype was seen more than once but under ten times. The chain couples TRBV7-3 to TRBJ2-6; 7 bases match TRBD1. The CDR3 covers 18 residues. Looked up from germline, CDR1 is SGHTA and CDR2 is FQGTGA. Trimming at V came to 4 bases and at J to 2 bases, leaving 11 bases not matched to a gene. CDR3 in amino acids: CASSSKGLQGAGANVLTF. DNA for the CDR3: TGTGCCAGCAGCTCCAAAGGCCTCCAGGGGGCTGGGGCCAACGTCCTGACTTTC.

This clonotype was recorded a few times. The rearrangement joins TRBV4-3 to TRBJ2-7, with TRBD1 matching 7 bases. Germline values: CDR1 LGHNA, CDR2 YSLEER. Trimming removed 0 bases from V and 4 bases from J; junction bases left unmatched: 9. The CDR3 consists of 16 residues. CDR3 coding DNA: TGCGCCAGCAGCCAAGACGCGCGGACAGGTGCTTACGAGCAGTACTTC. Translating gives CASSQDARTGAYEQYF.

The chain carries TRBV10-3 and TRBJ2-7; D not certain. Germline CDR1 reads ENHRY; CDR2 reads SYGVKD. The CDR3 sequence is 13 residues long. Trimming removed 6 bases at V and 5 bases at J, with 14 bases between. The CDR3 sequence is CAIRKGPRDEQYF. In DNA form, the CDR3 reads TGTGCCATCAGGAAGGGTCCCCGGGACGAGCAGTACTTC.

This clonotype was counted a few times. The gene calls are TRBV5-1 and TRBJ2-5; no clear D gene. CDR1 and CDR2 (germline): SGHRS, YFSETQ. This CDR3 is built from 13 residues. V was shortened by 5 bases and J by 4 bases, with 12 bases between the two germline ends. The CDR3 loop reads CASRVLTGETQYF. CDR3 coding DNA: TGCGCCAGCAGAGTTCTTACGGGAGAGACCCAGTACTTC.